Presented here are 19 T cell receptor beta chains from one specimen sequenced in a study of T-cell reconstitution after alpha-beta-depleted transplantation in children. Unique molecular identifiers were built into the TCRbeta library. TCRdb reprocessed the PCR reads via MiXCR and lists one record per CDR3 protein. Among approximately 88,000 distinct CDR3 sequences listed, 10% to 15% were seen once. The specimen comprised PBMCs from the stem cell graft donor, sampled from the stem cell graft. These receptors originate from a human donor who donated a stem cell graft to a child with inherited bone marrow failure.

This clonotype showed up many times. This chain connects TRBV5-6 to TRBJ2-5; 9 nucleotides line up with TRBD2. CDR3 length: 15 amino acids. Losses at the gene ends were 4 bases for V and 6 bases for J; bases not matched to a gene: 10. Germline CDR1 and CDR2: SGHDT and YYEEEE. DNA of the CDR3: TGTGCCAGCAGCCGACTAGCGGAGAGGGGAAAGACCCAGTACTTC. Its translation is CASSRLAERGKTQYF. Full variable domain (missing parts from reference TRBV5-6 and TRBJ2-5): DAGVTQSPTHLIKTRGQQVTLRCSPKSGHDTVSWYQQALGQGPQFIFQYYEEEERQRGNFPDRFSGHQFPNYSSELNVNALLLGDSALYLCASSRLAERGKTQYFGPGTRLLVL.

Ten or more counts support this clonotype. This sequence joins TRBV10-3 and TRBJ1-5; 7 nucleotides align to TRBD1. Germline-derived CDR1 and CDR2 are ENHRY and SYGVKD. J lost 7 bases, V lost 0 bases, and 12 bases had no gene match. This CDR3 is 17 amino acids long. The CDR3 nucleotides are TGTGCCATCAGTGAGTCGAGGGGTGACAGGGAAGGGCAGCCCCAGCATTTT. Its protein is CAISESRGDREGQPQHF.

This clonotype was recorded many times. CDR3 residues: CASSLLGGNTGELFF. The CDR3 DNA reads TGTGCCAGCAGTTTACTGGGGGGGAACACCGGGGAGCTGTTTTTT. The V and J genes are TRBV27 and TRBJ2-2, with D possibly matching TRBD2 (6 bases). Germline values: CDR1 MNHEY, CDR2 SMNVEV (reference sequence). The CDR3 length is 15 residues. V lost 2 bases, J lost 1 base, and 8 bases lay in between.

This clonotype was detected many times. The V gene is TRBV12-5, the J gene TRBJ1-1, with D maybe TRBD1 (5 bases). Trimming removed 6 bases from V and 8 bases from J, with 19 bases in between. Germline V gives CDR1 LGHNT, CDR2 FRNRAP. This CDR3 has 14 amino acids. The CDR3 loop is CASGSGLSGGEAFF. Written as DNA, the CDR3 is TGTGCTAGTGGATCGGGACTCTCCGGCGGAGAAGCTTTCTTT.

V and J are TRBV5-1 and TRBJ2-3; 8 bases match TRBD2. The CDR3 length is 15 residues. Germline V lookup: CDR1 SGHRS, CDR2 YFSETQ. V dropped 0 bases and J dropped 6; count of bases not matched to a gene: 6. The CDR3 bases are TGCGCCAGCAGCTTGGCGGCGGGGGGTTTCGATACGCAGTATTTT. It translates to CASSLAAGGFDTQYF.

In this sample, this clonotype turned up many times. Here the CDR3 DNA reads TGTGCCAGCAGTTACTCGATAATCTCTGGGGCCAACGTCCTGACTTTC. This sequence encodes CASSYSIISGANVLTF. The V call is TRBV6-5, the J call TRBJ2-6; unclear D gene. The length of the CDR3 is 16 residues. The germline V and J ends were trimmed by 0 bases and 0 bases, with 6 bases remaining between them. CDR1 and CDR2 from the germline V gene are MNHEY and SVGAGI.

This clonotype was counted ten times or more. V is TRBV11-2 and J is TRBJ1-1; D is uncertain. The germline V gene encodes CDR1 SGHAT and CDR2 FQNNGV. V was shortened by 4 bases and J by 0 bases, with 12 bases between the two germline ends. The CDR3 loop spans 15 amino acids. CDR3 nucleotides: TGTGCCAGCAGCTCGCGGAGCGGGTTGAACACTGAAGCTTTCTTT. Amino acids: CASSSRSGLNTEAFF.

This clonotype was detected ten times or more. The chain uses TRBV20-1 and TRBJ2-3; D unresolved. The germline CDR1 and CDR2 sequences are DFQATT and SNEGSKA (reference sequence). The CDR3 length is 11 residues. V lost 0 bases to trimming and J lost 10 bases, with 8 bases between them. In nucleotides, the CDR3 is TGCAGTGCTAGAGATTACATGTCGCAGTATTTT. Its protein product is CSARDYMSQYF.

At least ten counts were recorded for this clonotype. The gene calls are TRBV5-1 and TRBJ2-6; D possibly matches TRBD1 or TRBD2 (7 bases each). Deletions cut 6 bases from V and 1 base from J, with 14 bases between. The CDR3 runs to 16 residues. Per germline, CDR1 SGHRS and CDR2 YFSETQ. CDR3 coding DNA: TGCGCCAGCACAGGCAGGGGGGGGTCTGGGGCCAACGTCCTGACTTTC. Encoded protein: CASTGRGGSGANVLTF.

This clonotype was seen many times. This chain joins TRBV5-6 and TRBJ2-2; D not certain. The CDR3 is 14 amino acids. Trimming left V 0 bases short and J 3 bases short, with 6 bases between. The germline CDR1 and CDR2 sequences are SGHDT and YYEEEE. Here the CDR3 reads CASSLVSYTGELFF. CDR3 DNA sequence: TGTGCCAGCAGCTTGGTCAGTTACACCGGGGAGCTGTTTTTT. Supplemented by reference TRBV5-6 and TRBJ2-2, the full variable domain reads DAGVTQSPTHLIKTRGQQVTLRCSPKSGHDTVSWYQQALGQGPQFIFQYYEEEERQRGNFPDRFSGHQFPNYSSELNVNALLLGDSALYLCASSLVSYTGELFFGEGSRLTVL.

This clonotype was counted at least ten times. This rearrangement joins TRBV4-2 to TRBJ1-2; the D gene is possibly TRBD1 (5 bases). This CDR3 has 14 residues. CDR1 and CDR2 from the germline V gene are LGHNA and YNFKEQ. V was shortened by 1 base and J by 6 bases, with 12 bases between the two germline ends. The CDR3 DNA follows: TGTGCCAGCAGCCAAGGGCGGGACTCTAATGGCTACACCTTC. Protein sequence: CASSQGRDSNGYTF.

CDR3 sequence: CSASITHRYANEQYF. As DNA, the CDR3 is TGCAGTGCTAGCATAACTCATCGGTACGCTAACGAGCAGTACTTC. The chain links TRBV20-1 to TRBJ2-7; D is uncertain. Germline loops: CDR1 DFQATT, CDR2 SNEGSKA (reference sequence). This CDR3 has 15 residues. Trimming left V 3 bases short and J 5 bases short, with 20 bases between.

This clonotype was seen at least ten times. The genes are TRBV5-1 and TRBJ2-7, with 7 bases aligning to TRBD1. Losses at the gene ends were 4 bases for V and 2 bases for J; bases not matched to a gene: 6. The CDR3 spans 14 residues. Germline CDR1 and CDR2: SGHRS and YFSETQ. The CDR3 protein is CASSPGQRAYEQYF. CDR3 bases: TGCGCCAGCAGCCCGGGACAGCGAGCCTACGAGCAGTACTTC.

This clonotype was seen ten or more times. The V gene is TRBV5-1, the J gene TRBJ2-1; D unclear. The V gene's germline CDR1 is SGHRS and CDR2 YFSETQ. The germline V and J ends were trimmed by 4 bases and 5 bases, with 16 bases remaining between them. This CDR3 spans 15 amino acids. DNA of the CDR3: TGCGCCAGCAGCGCCATACAATTTACCAACAATGAGCAGTTCTTC. Amino acid sequence: CASSAIQFTNNEQFF.

This clonotype was picked up many times. The chain recombines TRBV7-9 with TRBJ2-1; 9 bases match TRBD1. Germline assignment: CDR1 SEHNR and CDR2 FQNEAQ (reference sequence). This CDR3 comprises 17 residues. After removal of 4 bases from V and 9 bases from J, the junction contained 16 bases not matched to a gene. As DNA, the CDR3 is TGTGCCAGCAGCTGGGGGGTACAGGGGGCGACTCCGGGTGAGCAGTTCTTC. Encoded protein: CASSWGVQGATPGEQFF.

Ten or more counts support this clonotype. The V and J genes are TRBV7-2 and TRBJ2-7; D is perhaps TRBD2 (5 bases). Germline lookup yields CDR1 SGHTA and CDR2 FQGNSA. This CDR3 has 17 residues. Trimming shortened V by 5 bases and J by 0 bases, and 20 bases separated the two germline ends. CDR3 sequence (DNA): TGTGCCAGCAGCCTAAAGGGAGTGGACCGTAGCTCCTACGAGCAGTACTTC. Translation gives CASSLKGVDRSSYEQYF.

In this sample, this clonotype turned up many times. The V and J genes are TRBV27 and TRBJ1-2; the D is unclear. The germline CDR1 and CDR2 sequences are MNHEY and SMNVEV (reference sequence). The CDR3 has 12 amino acids. The V gene lost 4 bases and the J gene lost 8 bases, with 11 bases spanning the gap. As DNA, the CDR3 is TGTGCCAGCAGTTACGACCGGAGGGGCTACACCTTC. This gives the protein CASSYDRRGYTF.

As for this clonotype: One junction end disagrees with the germline gene, perhaps due to a read error. The chain joins TRBV5-6 to TRBJ2-2, with D perhaps matching TRBD1 or TRBD2 (5 bases each). The CDR3 runs 14 residues. Germline V gives CDR1 SGHDT, CDR2 YYEEEE. The CDR3 loop is CASSLARNTGALFF. CDR3 nucleotides: TGTGCCAGCAGCTTGGCGAGGAACACCGGGGCGCTGTTTTTT. The complete variable domain, with remaining parts taken from reference TRBV5-6 and TRBJ2-2, reads DAGVTQSPTHLIKTRGQQVTLRCSPKSGHDTVSWYQQALGQGPQFIFQYYEEEERQRGNFPDRFSGHQFPNYSSELNVNALLLGDSALYLCASSLARNTGALFFGEGSRLTVL.

This clonotype was seen at least ten times. The genes are TRBV20-1 and TRBJ2-6, with TRBD2 identical over 7 bases. After removal of 0 bases from V and 0 bases from J, the junction contained 8 bases not matched to a gene. Germline CDR1 and CDR2: DFQATT and SNEGSKA (reference sequence). The CDR3 runs to 18 residues. The CDR3 DNA follows: TGCAGTGCTAGAGATAGGAAGCGGGGCTACTCTGGGGCCAACGTCCTGACTTTC. This translates into CSARDRKRGYSGANVLTF.